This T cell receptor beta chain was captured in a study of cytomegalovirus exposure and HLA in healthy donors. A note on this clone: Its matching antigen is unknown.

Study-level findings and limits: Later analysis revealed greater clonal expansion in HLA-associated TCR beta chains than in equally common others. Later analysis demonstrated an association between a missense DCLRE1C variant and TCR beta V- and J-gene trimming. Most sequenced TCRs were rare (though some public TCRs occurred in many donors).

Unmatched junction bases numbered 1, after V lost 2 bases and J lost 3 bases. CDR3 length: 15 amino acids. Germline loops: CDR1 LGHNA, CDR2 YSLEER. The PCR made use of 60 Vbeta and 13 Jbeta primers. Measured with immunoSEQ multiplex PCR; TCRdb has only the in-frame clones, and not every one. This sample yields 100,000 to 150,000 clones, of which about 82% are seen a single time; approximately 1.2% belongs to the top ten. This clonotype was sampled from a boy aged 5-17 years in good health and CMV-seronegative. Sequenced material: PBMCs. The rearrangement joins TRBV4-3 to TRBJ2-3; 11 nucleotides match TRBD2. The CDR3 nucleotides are TGCGCCAGCAGCCAAATAGCGGGAGGGACAGATACGCAGTATTTT. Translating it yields CASSQIAGGTDTQYF.